A single T cell receptor beta chain is shown here with its context. As yet, its antigen is unknown. This entry comes from a study of human T cells and chemical hapten exposure. Study-level background: During the roughly 26-week study period, patients had diphenylcyclopropenone applied to the scalp every week. Study conclusions and caveats: TCRs whose frequency exceeded 1 in 1000 remained the same following DPC sensitization. Patch test score tracked positively with PT1 expanded TCR counts.

Original data processing: Sequenced samples showed a median of around 100,000 TCRs each, with counts running from about 20,000 to 690,000. In TCRdb, the RACE reads were re-called with MiXCR into one record per CDR3 protein. The V and J calls and clone size are TCRdb's, not the authors'. Here the sample spans approximately 260,000 distinct CDR3 sequences, over 8% being singletons. Trimming at V came to 1 base and at J to 10 bases, leaving 6 bases not matched to a gene. CDR3 length equals 16 residues. The germline V gene encodes CDR1 SEHNR and CDR2 FQNEAQ (reference sequence). Time point reported: pre-sensitization, week 0. This sample's treatment: therapeutic diphenylcyclopropenone sensitization with weekly scalp DPC.

This receptor was obtained from a woman in her 40s with alopecia areata. Some clones in this sample may be carry-over from other donors' samples. V gene TRBV7-9 combines with J gene TRBJ1-6; 11 nucleotides match TRBD1. This sample comprised whole blood, obtained in connection with sensitization to the hapten diphenylcyclopropenone (DPC). The CDR3 spells CASSLDPGQGESPLHF. The CDR3, as DNA: TGTGCCAGCAGCTTAGATCCGGGACAGGGGGAATCACCCCTCCACTTT.